This T cell receptor (beta chain) was profiled in a study of CD8+ T cells in alopecia areata. In the case of this clone: The antigen is undetermined.

Trimming left V 0 bases short and J 6 bases short, with 5 bases between. CDR3 length equals 13 residues. Germline V CDR1 and CDR2: MNHEY, SVGAGI. Broader study findings: Lesional tissue from the scalp (especially in alopecia totalis/universalis) showed higher clonality than normal scalp. Unlike in mice, where it was clearer, TCR sharing across patients was less clear, possibly HLA-related.

Sequencing relied on a cDNA template that was reverse transcribed from extracted RNA. Measured with immunoSEQ multiplex PCR; TCRdb has only the in-frame clones, and not every one. The sample lists 150,000 to 190,000 clones, 40% to 60% occurring once. The sequences come from CD8+ T cells sorted from blood, collected at week 0. The sequence derives from a human donor with alopecia areata. The J gene is TRBJ1-4, the V gene TRBV6-5; unclear D gene. CDR3 sequence reads: CASSYSKDEKLFF. As DNA, the CDR3 is TGTGCCAGCAGTTACTCGAAAGATGAAAAACTGTTTTTT.